The 20 T cell receptor beta chains listed next were all sequenced from one sample in a study of cytomegalovirus exposure and HLA in healthy donors. With 60 Vbeta and 13 Jbeta primers, the PCR was carried out. Profiling relied on immunoSEQ multiplex PCR, and the TCRdb table lists in-frame clones only, not all of them. The sample contains more than 90,000 clones, about four fifths of which appear only once. The sequencing sample was made of PBMCs. These receptor sequences come from a woman between 40 and 55 years old in good health and CMV-seronegative.

This rearrangement joins TRBV5-1 to TRBJ2-3, with 11 bases lining up with TRBD2. Germline assignment: CDR1 SGHRS and CDR2 YFSETQ. The CDR3 sequence is 17 residues long. V dropped 4 bases and J dropped 5; count of bases not matched to a gene: 12. CDR3 in amino acids: CASSRRLAGGQEDTQYF. In DNA, the CDR3 is TGCGCCAGCAGCCGGAGGCTAGCGGGGGGCCAAGAAGATACGCAGTATTTT.

This rearrangement joins TRBV7-2 to TRBJ1-4; TRBD1 aligns across 7 bases. This CDR3 region has 18 residues. The V gene end was trimmed by 5 bases and the J gene end by 0 bases; junction bases not matched to a gene: 12. Germline loops: CDR1 SGHTA, CDR2 FQGNSA. CDR3 nucleotides: TGTGCCAGCAGCCCCGGAAGACAGGGAGGAGCAACTAATGAAAAACTGTTTTTT. Residues: CASSPGRQGGATNEKLFF.

The V and J genes are TRBV27 and TRBJ2-7; D unclear. The CDR3 consists of 14 residues. V lost 6 bases, J lost 0 bases, and 12 bases lay in between. Germline CDR1 is MNHEY and CDR2 is SMNVEV (reference sequence). The CDR3 coding sequence is TGTGCCAGCAGCGAACGGTACTCCTCCTACGAGCAGTACTTC. This codes for CASSERYSSYEQYF.

The chain has TRBV28 and TRBJ1-2, with D possibly being TRBD1 (6 bases). Germline V CDR1 and CDR2: MDHEN, SYDVKM. CDR3 length: 14 amino acids. The ends were cut back, 5 bases at V and 0 bases at J, with 10 bases in the middle. The CDR3 loop reads CASSGGAANYGYTF. CDR3 nucleotides: TGTGCCAGCAGTGGGGGGGCAGCTAACTATGGCTACACCTTC.

This rearrangement joins TRBV19 to TRBJ2-1; 9 bases agree with TRBD2. The CDR3 runs to 15 residues. V trimming: 4 bases; J trimming: 3 bases; junction bases outside the gene matches: 4. Germline-derived CDR1 and CDR2 are LNHDA and SQIVND (reference sequence). In DNA, the CDR3 is TGTGCCAGTAGTACTGCGGGGGGGGGCTACAATGAGCAGTTCTTC. Protein product: CASSTAGGGYNEQFF.

The chain joins TRBV7-9 to TRBJ2-7; 7 nucleotides align to TRBD1. The trim removed 4 bases at V and 5 bases at J, leaving 8 bases unmatched. CDR3 length: 14 residues. CDR1 is SEHNR and CDR2 is FQNEAQ in the germline V gene (reference sequence). CDR3 in amino acids: CASSSRQGGHEQYF. The CDR3 DNA reads TGTGCCAGCAGCTCTAGACAGGGTGGCCACGAGCAGTACTTC.

The V gene is TRBV10-3, the J gene TRBJ1-1; D possibly corresponds to TRBD1 (5 bases). This CDR3 contains 16 residues. The germline CDR1 and CDR2 sequences are ENHRY and SYGVKD. V was shortened by 5 bases and J by 0 bases, with 16 bases between the two germline ends. This CDR3 is CAISPGRAYMNTEAFF. DNA of the CDR3: TGTGCCATCAGTCCCGGCAGGGCCTACATGAACACTGAAGCTTTCTTT.

The chain is built from TRBV28 and TRBJ1-4; 9 nucleotides agree with TRBD1. This CDR3 contains 14 residues. V was pared by 5 bases and J by 8 bases, with 6 bases of the junction left unmatched. In germline, CDR1 is MDHEN, CDR2 SYDVKM. The CDR3 reads CASSGDRAGEKLFF. CDR3 in DNA: TGTGCCAGCAGTGGGGACAGGGCTGGAGAAAAACTGTTTTTT.

V and J are TRBV11-2 and TRBJ2-6; D gene ambiguous. The CDR3 has 15 amino acids. The germline CDR1 and CDR2 sequences are SGHAT and FQNNGV. V lost 5 bases to trimming and J lost 4 bases, with 12 bases between them. The CDR3, as DNA: TGTGCCAGCAGCGGCTCCTCAGGAGGGGCCAACGTCCTGACTTTC. This encodes CASSGSSGGANVLTF.

This CDR3 reads CASSSWTGASGELFF. The CDR3 DNA reads TGTGCCAGCAGTTCCTGGACAGGGGCGTCCGGGGAGCTGTTTTTT. This chain connects TRBV6-5 to TRBJ2-2, with 9 bases aligning to TRBD1. The CDR3 is made up of 15 amino acids. Looked up from germline, CDR1 is MNHEY and CDR2 is SVGAGI. The V gene end was trimmed by 4 bases and the J gene end by 6 bases; junction bases not matched to a gene: 6.

This chain uses TRBV10-3 with TRBJ1-5, with D perhaps TRBD1 (6 bases). The CDR3 extends over 18 amino acids. V lost 3 bases, J lost 6 bases, and 24 bases lay in between. CDR1 is ENHRY, CDR2 SYGVKD, per germline. The DNA for the CDR3 is TGTGCCATCAGTGAACTTGATTTGGGACAACCAGGGGTTCAGCCCCAGCATTTT. Its protein product is CAISELDLGQPGVQPQHF.

The V gene is TRBV7-2, the J gene TRBJ2-1; 11 bases agree with TRBD2. J lost 7 bases, V lost 8 bases, and 7 bases had no gene match. CDR3 length equals 14 residues. From germline, CDR1 is SGHTA and CDR2 FQGNSA. This CDR3 reads CASSGLAVKNEQFF. CDR3 coding DNA: TGTGCCAGCTCGGGACTAGCGGTAAAAAATGAGCAGTTCTTC. Combining the CDR3 with reference TRBV7-2 and TRBJ2-1 gives the whole variable domain GAGVSQSPSNKVTEKGKDVELRCDPISGHTALYWYRQSLGQGLEFLIYFQGNSAPDKSGLPSDRFSAERTGGSVSTLTIQRTQQEDSAVYLCASSGLAVKNEQFFGPGTRLTVL.

V and J are TRBV18 and TRBJ2-1; D ambiguous. CDR1 and CDR2 from the germline V gene are KGHSH and LQKENI. CDR3 length: 14 amino acids. V was pared by 2 bases and J by 0 bases, with 5 bases between. CDR3: CASSPTSSYNEQFF. CDR3 coding DNA: TGTGCCAGCTCACCAACCAGCTCCTACAATGAGCAGTTCTTC.

This chain uses TRBV9 with TRBJ1-4, with unresolved D. This CDR3 has 15 residues. Trimming pared 2 bases from V and 7 bases from J, leaving 15 bases between. CDR1 is SGDLS and CDR2 is YYNGEE in the germline V gene. CDR3 bases: TGTGCCAGCAGCGTCCACGGAGACGGGAGTGAAAAACTGTTTTTT. Its protein product is CASSVHGDGSEKLFF.

As regards this clone: The junction departs from germline at one end; a sequencing error may be responsible. The chain has TRBV7-7 and TRBJ2-5; 12 nucleotides match TRBD2. CDR3 length: 16 amino acids. Looked up from germline, CDR1 is SSHAT and CDR2 is FNYEAQ (reference sequence). The CDR3 loop is CASSTGLAGPQETQYF. CDR3 DNA sequence: TGTGCTAGCAGCACAGGACTAGCGGGACCCCAAGAGACCCAGTACTTC.

For the CDR3, the DNA is TGTGCCAGTTCCTCCACACAGGACAGGGCCCCCTACGAGCAGTACTTC. It translates to CASSSTQDRAPYEQYF. V gene TRBV19 combines with J gene TRBJ2-7; 8 bases fit TRBD1. The germline V gene encodes CDR1 LNHDA and CDR2 SQIVND (reference sequence). The CDR3 has 16 amino acids. Germline trimming cut 8 bases from V and 2 bases from J; bases unmatched to any gene: 14.

The V call is TRBV13, the J call TRBJ1-1; D might be TRBD1 (5 bases). The germline V gene encodes CDR1 PRHDT and CDR2 FYEKMQ (reference sequence). Trimming cost V 2 bases and J 2 bases, with 9 bases left between them. This CDR3 contains 14 residues. The CDR3 DNA reads as TGTGCCAGCAGCTTACGCAGGGTCAACACTGAAGCTTTCTTT. Translation: CASSLRRVNTEAFF.

This sequence joins TRBV6-6 and TRBJ1-3; 9 nucleotides align to TRBD1. This CDR3 region has 15 residues. Per germline, CDR1 MNHNY and CDR2 SVGAGI (reference sequence). J gave up 4 bases and V 4 bases, and 5 bases lay outside the gene matches. The CDR3 loop is CASSLGQGGGNTIYF. The CDR3 region has the DNA TGTGCCAGCAGTTTGGGACAGGGAGGCGGAAACACCATATATTTT.

This chain uses TRBV27 with TRBJ2-5, with a tentative D call TRBD2 (6 bases). The CDR3 is made up of 15 amino acids. The ends were cut back, 3 bases at V and 0 bases at J, with 11 bases in the middle. Germline values: CDR1 MNHEY, CDR2 SMNVEV (reference sequence). CDR3 nucleotides: TGTGCCAGCAGTTTCGCTAGCGCCTACCAAGAGACCCAGTACTTC. Translation: CASSFASAYQETQYF.

This chain links TRBV5-1 with TRBJ2-2; 10 bases are a match to TRBD2. Unmatched junction bases numbered 15, after V lost 2 bases and J lost 5 bases. The CDR3 covers 19 residues. Germline V CDR1 and CDR2: SGHRS, YFSETQ. The CDR3 region is CASSFLLAGTYGGTGELFF. DNA for the CDR3: TGCGCCAGCAGCTTCTTACTAGCGGGAACCTATGGGGGTACCGGGGAGCTGTTTTTT.